This T cell receptor (beta chain) was recovered during a study of blood T cell repertoires in COVID-19. Whole-study context: COVID-19 samples, acute and convalescent, were from the United States, Italy and Spain. T cells, B-cell-depleted T cells, or PBMCs supplied cDNA or gDNA.

In the original analysis: Estimation of nucleated cell counts relied on the amplification of reference gene primers. The method was immunoSEQ multiplex PCR; TCRdb's version includes in-frame clones alone and lacks a portion of them. V, J and clone size derive from that table, while D and trimming were established from the DNA sequence. The data show some 54,000 clones, about four fifths seen once. This clone ranks as medium-sized. Sequencing was done on a sample of peripheral blood. This TCR was sampled from a woman between 55 and 75 years old with acute or convalescent COVID-19.

CDR3 bases: TGCGCCAGCAGCCCGGACAGACCTGATAGAGCTTTCTTT. Its translation: CASSPDRPDRAFF. This chain uses TRBV5-1 with TRBJ1-1, with D possibly matching TRBD1 (6 bases). V was clipped by 4 bases and J by 10 bases, with 17 bases between them. The CDR3 extends over 13 amino acids. Looked up from germline, CDR1 is SGHRS and CDR2 is YFSETQ.